This entry features one T cell receptor (beta chain) sequence. The source of the sample is a study of blood T cell repertoires in COVID-19. Measured with immunoSEQ multiplex PCR; TCRdb has only the in-frame clones, and not every one. The table lists 200,000 to 250,000 clones, around 80% of them singletons. Material: peripheral blood. This TCR was sampled from a man aged 45-65 years with active or convalescent COVID-19.

DNA for the CDR3: TGTGCCAGCAGCTTAGGGGTTAGGGGCCTCGAGCAGTACTTC. This encodes CASSLGVRGLEQYF. The chain has TRBV7-2 and TRBJ2-7; weak D call: TRBD1 (5 bases). This CDR3 is 14 amino acids long. Looked up from germline, CDR1 is SGHTA and CDR2 is FQGNSA. Trimming took off 1 base at V and 6 bases at J, with 13 bases between the two ends.